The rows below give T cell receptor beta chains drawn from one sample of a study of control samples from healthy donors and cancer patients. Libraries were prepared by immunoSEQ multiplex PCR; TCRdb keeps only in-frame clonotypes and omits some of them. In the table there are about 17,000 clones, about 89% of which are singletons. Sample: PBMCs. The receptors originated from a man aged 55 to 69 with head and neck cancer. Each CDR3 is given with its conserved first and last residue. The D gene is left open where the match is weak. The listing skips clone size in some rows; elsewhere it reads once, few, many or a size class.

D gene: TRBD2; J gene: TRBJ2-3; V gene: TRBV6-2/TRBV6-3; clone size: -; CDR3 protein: CASSSRDYGTDTQYF; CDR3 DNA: TGTGCCAGCAGTTCCCGGGACTACGGCACAGATACGCAGTATTTT
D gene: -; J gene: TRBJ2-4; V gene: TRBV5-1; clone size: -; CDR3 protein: CASSPGAKNIQYF; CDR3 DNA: TGCGCCAGCAGTCCGGGCGCGAAAAACATTCAGTACTTC
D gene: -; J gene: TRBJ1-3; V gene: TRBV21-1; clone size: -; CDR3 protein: CARRTEVYSGNTIYF; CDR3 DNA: TGTGCCAGGAGAACGGAGGTTTACTCTGGAAACACCATATATTTT
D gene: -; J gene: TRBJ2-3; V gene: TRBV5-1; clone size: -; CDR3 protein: CASKTVPSTDTQYF; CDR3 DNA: TGCGCCAGCAAAACAGTCCCTAGCACAGATACGCAGTATTTT
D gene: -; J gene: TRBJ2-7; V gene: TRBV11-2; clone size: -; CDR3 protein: CASSPPGRLEQYF; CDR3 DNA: TGTGCCAGCAGCCCGCCGGGACGGCTAGAGCAGTACTTC
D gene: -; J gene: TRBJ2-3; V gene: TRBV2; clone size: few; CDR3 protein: CASTGQPSTDTQYF; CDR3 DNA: TGTGCCAGCACCGGACAGCCTAGCACAGATACGCAGTATTTT
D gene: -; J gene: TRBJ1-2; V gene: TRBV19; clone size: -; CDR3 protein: CASRGDTTNYGYTF; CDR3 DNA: TGTGCCAGTAGGGGGGACACGACTAACTATGGCTACACCTTC
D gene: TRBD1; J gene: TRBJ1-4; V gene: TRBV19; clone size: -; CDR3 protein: CASSWGQGDEKLFF; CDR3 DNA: TGTGCCAGTAGTTGGGGACAGGGGGATGAAAAACTGTTTTTT
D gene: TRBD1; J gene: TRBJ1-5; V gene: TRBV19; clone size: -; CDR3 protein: CASSLTGGGSNQPQHF; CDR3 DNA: TGTGCCAGTAGCCTGACAGGGGGCGGAAGCAATCAGCCCCAGCATTTT
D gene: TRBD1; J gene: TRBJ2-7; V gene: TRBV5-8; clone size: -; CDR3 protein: CASSSFGTGLYEQYF; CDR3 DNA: TGTGCCAGCAGCAGCTTCGGGACAGGGCTCTACGAGCAGTACTTC
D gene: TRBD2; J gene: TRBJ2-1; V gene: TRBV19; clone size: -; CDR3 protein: CASSILAGGLNEQFF; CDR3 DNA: TGTGCCAGTAGTATTTTAGCGGGGGGCTTAAATGAGCAGTTCTTC
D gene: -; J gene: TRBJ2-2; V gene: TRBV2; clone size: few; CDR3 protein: CASMRGGNTGELFF; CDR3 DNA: TGTGCCAGCATGAGAGGGGGGAACACCGGGGAGCTGTTTTTT
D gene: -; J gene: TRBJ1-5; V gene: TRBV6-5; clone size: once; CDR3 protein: CASSYAAEGQPQHF; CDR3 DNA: TGTGCCAGCAGTTACGCGGCGGAGGGGCAGCCCCAGCATTTT
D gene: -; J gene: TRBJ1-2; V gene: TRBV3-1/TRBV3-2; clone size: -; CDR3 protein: CASSFDRNYGYTF; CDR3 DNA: TGTGCCAGCAGCTTCGACCGTAACTATGGCTACACCTTC
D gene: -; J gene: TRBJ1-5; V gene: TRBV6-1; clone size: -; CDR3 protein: CASSEAPGPNQPQHF; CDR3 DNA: TGTGCCAGCAGTGAAGCACCCGGGCCGAATCAGCCCCAGCATTTT
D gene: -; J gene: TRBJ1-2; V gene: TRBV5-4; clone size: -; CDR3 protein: CASSSRGDGYTF; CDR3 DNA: TGTGCCAGCAGCTCGCGGGGAGATGGCTACACCTTC
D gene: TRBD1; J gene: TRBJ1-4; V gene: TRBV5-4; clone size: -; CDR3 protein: CASRHGQGSNEKLFF; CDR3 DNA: TGTGCCAGCAGACACGGACAGGGAAGTAATGAAAAACTGTTTTTT
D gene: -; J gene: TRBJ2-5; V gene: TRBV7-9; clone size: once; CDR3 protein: CASSFFPRTSYQETQYF; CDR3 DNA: TGTGCCAGCAGCTTCTTTCCCCGGACTTCGTACCAAGAGACCCAGTACTTC
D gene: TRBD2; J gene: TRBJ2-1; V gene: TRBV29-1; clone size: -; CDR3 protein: CSVAGLAGGVRNEQFF; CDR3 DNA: TGCAGCGTTGCGGGACTAGCGGGGGGGGTACGGAATGAGCAGTTCTTC
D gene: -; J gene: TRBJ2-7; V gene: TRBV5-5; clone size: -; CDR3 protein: CASSSDSSYEQYF; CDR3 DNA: TGTGCCAGCAGCTCCGACAGCTCCTACGAGCAGTACTTC
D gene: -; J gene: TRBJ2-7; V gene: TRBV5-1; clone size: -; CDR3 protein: CASSLAPGITLYEQYF; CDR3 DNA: TGCGCCAGCAGCTTGGCCCCAGGTATTACCCTCTACGAGCAGTACTTC
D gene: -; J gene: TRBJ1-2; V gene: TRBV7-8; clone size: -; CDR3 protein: CASSTGTLYGYTF; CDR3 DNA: TGTGCCAGCAGCACCGGGACCCTCTATGGCTACACCTTC
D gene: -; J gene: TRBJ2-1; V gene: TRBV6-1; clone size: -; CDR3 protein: CASSELQGGGGEQFF; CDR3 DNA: TGTGCCAGCAGTGAACTCCAGGGGGGGGGTGGTGAGCAGTTCTTC
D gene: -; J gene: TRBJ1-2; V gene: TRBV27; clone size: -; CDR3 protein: CASSLSGAYGYTF; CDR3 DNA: TGTGCCAGCAGTTTAAGTGGAGCCTATGGCTACACCTTC
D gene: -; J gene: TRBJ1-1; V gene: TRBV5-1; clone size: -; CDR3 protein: CASSPDSRGTEAFF; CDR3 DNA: TGCGCCAGCAGCCCGGACTCCCGGGGGACTGAAGCTTTCTTT
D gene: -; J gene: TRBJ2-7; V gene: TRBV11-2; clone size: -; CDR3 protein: CASSWQGFYEQYF; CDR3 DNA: TGTGCCAGCAGCTGGCAGGGTTTCTACGAGCAGTACTTC
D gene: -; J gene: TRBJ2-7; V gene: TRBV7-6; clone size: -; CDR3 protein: CASSPERASYSHEQYF; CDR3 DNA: TGTGCCAGCAGCCCCGAGCGGGCTAGCTATTCCCACGAGCAGTACTTC
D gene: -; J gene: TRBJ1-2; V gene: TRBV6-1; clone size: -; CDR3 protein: CASSERHVYGYTF; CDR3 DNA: TGTGCCAGCAGTGAACGTCACGTCTATGGCTACACCTTC
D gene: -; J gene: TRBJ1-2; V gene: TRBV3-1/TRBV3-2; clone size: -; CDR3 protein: CASSQHQTVAGYTF; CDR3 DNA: TGTGCCAGCAGCCAACACCAAACAGTTGCTGGCTACACCTTC
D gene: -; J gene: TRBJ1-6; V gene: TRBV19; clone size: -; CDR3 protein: CASSMGTLGNSPLHF; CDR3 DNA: TGTGCCAGTAGTATGGGAACTTTGGGGAATTCACCCCTCCACTTT
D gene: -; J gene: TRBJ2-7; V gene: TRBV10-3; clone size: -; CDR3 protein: CAIDATGSHEQYF; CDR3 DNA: TGTGCCATCGACGCTACCGGGAGCCACGAGCAGTACTTC
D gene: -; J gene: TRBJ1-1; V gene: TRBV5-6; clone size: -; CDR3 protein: CASSTLWNTEAFF; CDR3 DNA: TGTGCCAGCAGCACGCTATGGAACACTGAAGCTTTCTTT